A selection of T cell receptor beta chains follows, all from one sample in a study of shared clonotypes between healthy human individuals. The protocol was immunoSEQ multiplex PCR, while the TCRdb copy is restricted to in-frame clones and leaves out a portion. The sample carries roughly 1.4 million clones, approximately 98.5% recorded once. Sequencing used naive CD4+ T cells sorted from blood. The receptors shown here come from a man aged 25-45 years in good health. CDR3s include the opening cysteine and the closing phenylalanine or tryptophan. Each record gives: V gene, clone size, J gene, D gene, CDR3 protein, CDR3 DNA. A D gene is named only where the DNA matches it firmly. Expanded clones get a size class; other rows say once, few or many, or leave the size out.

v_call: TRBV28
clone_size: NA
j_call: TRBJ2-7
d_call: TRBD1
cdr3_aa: CASSSPGQWSYEQYF
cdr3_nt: TGTGCCAGCAGCTCACCGGGACAGTGGTCCTACGAGCAGTACTTC

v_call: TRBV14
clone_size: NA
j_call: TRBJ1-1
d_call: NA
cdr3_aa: CASSHFWDTNTEAFF
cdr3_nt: TGTGCCAGCAGCCATTTTTGGGATACAAACACTGAAGCTTTCTTT

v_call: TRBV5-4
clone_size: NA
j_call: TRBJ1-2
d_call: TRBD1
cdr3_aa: CASSQDRGAYGYTF
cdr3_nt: TGTGCCAGCAGTCAGGACAGGGGAGCCTATGGCTACACCTTC

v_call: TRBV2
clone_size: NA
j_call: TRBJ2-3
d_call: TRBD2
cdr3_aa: CASSDGTSGSTDTQYF
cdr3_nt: TGTGCCAGCAGTGACGGGACTAGCGGGAGCACAGATACGCAGTATTTT

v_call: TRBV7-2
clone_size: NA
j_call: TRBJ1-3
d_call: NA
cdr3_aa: CASSLDSGATSGNTIYF
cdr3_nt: TGTGCCAGCAGCTTGGACAGTGGGGCTACCTCTGGAAACACCATATATTTT

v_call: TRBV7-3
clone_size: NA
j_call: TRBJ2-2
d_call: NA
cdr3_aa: CASSLMSGRGELFF
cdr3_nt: TGTGCCAGCAGCTTAATGTCAGGTCGCGGGGAGCTGTTTTTT

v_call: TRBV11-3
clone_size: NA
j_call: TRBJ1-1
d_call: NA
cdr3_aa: CASSKRDSEAFF
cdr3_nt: TGTGCCAGCAGCAAGAGGGATTCTGAAGCTTTCTTT

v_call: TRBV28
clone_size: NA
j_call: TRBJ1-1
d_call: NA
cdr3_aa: CASSPMGGTNTEAFF
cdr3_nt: TGTGCCAGCAGCCCCATGGGGGGCACAAACACTGAAGCTTTCTTT

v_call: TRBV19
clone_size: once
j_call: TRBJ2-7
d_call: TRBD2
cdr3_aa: CASSRATSGIYEQYF
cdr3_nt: TGTGCCAGTAGTAGGGCGACTAGCGGGATCTACGAGCAGTACTTC

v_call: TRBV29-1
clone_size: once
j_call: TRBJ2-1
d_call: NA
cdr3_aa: CSVEETQTSYNEQFF
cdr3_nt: TGCAGCGTTGAAGAAACCCAGACTAGCTACAATGAGCAGTTCTTC

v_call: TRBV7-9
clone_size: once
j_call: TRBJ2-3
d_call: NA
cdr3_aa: CASSLALWTDTQYF
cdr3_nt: TGTGCCAGCAGCTTAGCGCTTTGGACAGATACGCAGTATTTT